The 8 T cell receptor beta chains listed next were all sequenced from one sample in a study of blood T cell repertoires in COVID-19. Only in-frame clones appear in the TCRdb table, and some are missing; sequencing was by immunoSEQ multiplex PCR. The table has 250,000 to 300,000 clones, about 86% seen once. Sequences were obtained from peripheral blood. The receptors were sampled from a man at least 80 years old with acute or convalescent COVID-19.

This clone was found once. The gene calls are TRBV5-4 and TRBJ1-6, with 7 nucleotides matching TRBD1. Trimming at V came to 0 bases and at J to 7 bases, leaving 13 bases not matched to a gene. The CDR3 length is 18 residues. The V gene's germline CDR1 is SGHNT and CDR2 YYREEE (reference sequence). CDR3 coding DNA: TGTGCCAGCAGCTTGGATAGGGGATTCCCAGGGGGAAATTCACCCCTCCACTTT. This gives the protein CASSLDRGFPGGNSPLHF.

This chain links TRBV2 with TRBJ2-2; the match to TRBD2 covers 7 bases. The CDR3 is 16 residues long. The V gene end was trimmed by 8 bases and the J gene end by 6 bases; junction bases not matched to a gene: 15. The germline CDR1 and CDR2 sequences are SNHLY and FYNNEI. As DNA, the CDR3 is TGTGCCAGCCTCCTAGAATCTGTTCGGGGGGCCGGGGAGCTGTTTTTT. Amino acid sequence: CASLLESVRGAGELFF.

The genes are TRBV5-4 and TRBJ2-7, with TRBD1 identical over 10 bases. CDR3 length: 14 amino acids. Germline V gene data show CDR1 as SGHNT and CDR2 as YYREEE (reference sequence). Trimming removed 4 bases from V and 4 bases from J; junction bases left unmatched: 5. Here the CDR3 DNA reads TGTGCCAGCAGCGCGACAGGGGGCACTTACGAGCAGTACTTC. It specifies CASSATGGTYEQYF.

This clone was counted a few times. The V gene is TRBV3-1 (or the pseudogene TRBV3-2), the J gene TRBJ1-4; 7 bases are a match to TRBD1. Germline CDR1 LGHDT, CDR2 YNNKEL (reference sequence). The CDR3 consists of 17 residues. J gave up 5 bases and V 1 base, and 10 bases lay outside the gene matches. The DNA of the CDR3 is TGTGCCAGCAGCCAAGCGGACAGGAGAAGAGGGAATGAAAAACTGTTTTTT. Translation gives CASSQADRRRGNEKLFF.

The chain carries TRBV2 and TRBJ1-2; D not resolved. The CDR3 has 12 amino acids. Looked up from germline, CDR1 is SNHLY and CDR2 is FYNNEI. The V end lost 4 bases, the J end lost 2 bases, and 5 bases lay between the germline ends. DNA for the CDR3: TGTGCCAGCAGTGGACAAAACTATGGCTACACCTTC. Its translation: CASSGQNYGYTF.

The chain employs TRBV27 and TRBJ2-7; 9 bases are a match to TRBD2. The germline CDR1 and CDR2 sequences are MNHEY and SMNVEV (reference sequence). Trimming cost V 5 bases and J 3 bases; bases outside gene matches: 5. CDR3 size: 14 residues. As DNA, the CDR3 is TGTGCCAGCAGTCCCCGACTAGCGGTCTACGAGCAGTACTTC. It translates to CASSPRLAVYEQYF.

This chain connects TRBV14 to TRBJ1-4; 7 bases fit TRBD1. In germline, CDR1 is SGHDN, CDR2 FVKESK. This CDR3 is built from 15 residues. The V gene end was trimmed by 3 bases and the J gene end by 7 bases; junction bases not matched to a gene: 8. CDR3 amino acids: CASSHTSNRGEKLFF. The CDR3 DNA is TGTGCCAGCAGCCACACCTCGAACAGGGGTGAAAAACTGTTTTTT.

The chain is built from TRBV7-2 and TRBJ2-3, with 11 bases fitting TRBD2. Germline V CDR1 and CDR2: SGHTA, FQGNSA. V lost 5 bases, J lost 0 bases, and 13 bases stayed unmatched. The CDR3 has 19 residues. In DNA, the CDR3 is TGTGCCAGCAGCCCTGGACTAGCGGGTGACGATTATAGCACAGATACGCAGTATTTT. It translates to CASSPGLAGDDYSTDTQYF.